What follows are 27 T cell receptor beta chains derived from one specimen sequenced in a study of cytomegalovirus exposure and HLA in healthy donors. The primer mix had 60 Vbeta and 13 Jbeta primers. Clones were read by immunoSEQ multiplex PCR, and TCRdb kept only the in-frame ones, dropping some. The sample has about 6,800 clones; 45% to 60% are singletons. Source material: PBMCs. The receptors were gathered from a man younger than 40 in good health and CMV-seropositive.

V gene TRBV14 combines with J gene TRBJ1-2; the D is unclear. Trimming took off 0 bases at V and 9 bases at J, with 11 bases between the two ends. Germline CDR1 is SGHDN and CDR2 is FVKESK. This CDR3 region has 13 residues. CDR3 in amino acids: CASSQDQQYSYTF. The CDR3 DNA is TGTGCCAGCAGCCAAGATCAACAGTATAGCTACACCTTC. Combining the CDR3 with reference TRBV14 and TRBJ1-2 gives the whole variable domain EAGVTQFPSHSVIEKGQTVTLRCDPISGHDNLYWYRRVMGKEIKFLLHFVKESKQDESGMPNNRFLAERTGGTYSTLKVQPAELEDSGVYFCASSQDQQYSYTFGSGTRLTVV.

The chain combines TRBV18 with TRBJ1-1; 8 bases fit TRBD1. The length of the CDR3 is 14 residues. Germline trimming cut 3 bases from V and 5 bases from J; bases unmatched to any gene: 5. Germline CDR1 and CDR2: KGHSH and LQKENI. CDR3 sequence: CASSPQDRETEAFF. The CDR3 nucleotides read TGTGCCAGCTCACCCCAGGACAGGGAGACTGAAGCTTTCTTT.

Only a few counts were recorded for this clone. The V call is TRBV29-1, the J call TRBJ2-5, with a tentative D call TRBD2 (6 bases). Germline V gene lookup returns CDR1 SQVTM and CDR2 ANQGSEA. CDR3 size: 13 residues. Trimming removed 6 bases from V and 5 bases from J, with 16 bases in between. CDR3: CSVRWGAGETQYF. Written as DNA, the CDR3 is TGCAGCGTGCGCTGGGGTGCGGGGGAGACCCAGTACTTC.

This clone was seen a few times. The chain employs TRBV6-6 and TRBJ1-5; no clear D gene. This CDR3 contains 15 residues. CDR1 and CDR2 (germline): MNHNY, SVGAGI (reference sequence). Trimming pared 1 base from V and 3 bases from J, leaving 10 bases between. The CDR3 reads CASSYYDQANQPQHF. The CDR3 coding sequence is TGTGCCAGCAGTTACTATGATCAGGCCAATCAGCCCCAGCATTTT.

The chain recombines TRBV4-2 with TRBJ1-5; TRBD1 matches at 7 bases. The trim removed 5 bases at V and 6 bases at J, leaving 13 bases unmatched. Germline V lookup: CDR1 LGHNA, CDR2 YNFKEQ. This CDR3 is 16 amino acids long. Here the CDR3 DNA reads TGTGCCAGCAGCGCTAGACAGGGCGATACGGGTCAGCCCCAGCATTTT. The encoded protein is CASSARQGDTGQPQHF.

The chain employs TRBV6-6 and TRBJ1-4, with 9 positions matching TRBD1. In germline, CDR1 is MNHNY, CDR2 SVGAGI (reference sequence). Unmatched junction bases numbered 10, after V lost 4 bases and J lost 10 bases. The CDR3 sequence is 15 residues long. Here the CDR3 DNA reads TGTGCCAGCAGTTCGCTGGACAGGGGACTTGGAAAACTGTTTTTT. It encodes CASSSLDRGLGKLFF.

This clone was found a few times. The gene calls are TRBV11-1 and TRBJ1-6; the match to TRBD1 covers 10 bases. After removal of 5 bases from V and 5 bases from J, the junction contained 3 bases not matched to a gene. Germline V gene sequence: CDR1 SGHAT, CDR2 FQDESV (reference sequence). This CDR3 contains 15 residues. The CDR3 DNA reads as TGTGCCAGCAGCCTCGGGACAGGGGATAATTCACCCCTCCACTTT. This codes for CASSLGTGDNSPLHF.

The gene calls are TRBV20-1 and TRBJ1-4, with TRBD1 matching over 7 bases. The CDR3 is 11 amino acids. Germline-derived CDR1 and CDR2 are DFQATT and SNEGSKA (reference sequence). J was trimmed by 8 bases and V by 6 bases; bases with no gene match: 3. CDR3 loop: CSAQTGEKLFF. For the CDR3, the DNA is TGCAGTGCCCAGACAGGGGAAAAACTGTTTTTT.

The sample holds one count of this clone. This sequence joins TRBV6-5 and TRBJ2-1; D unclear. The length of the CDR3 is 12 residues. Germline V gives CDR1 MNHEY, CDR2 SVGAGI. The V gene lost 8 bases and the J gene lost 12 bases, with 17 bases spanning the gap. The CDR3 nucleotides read TGTGCCAGCTCCAACTATGGCGGAGTGCAGTTCTTC. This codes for CASSNYGGVQFF.

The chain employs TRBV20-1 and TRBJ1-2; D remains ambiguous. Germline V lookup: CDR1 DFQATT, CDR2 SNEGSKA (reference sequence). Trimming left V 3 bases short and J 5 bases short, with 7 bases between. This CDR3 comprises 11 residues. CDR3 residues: CSASGGYGYTF. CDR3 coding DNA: TGCAGTGCTAGTGGAGGTTATGGCTACACCTTC.

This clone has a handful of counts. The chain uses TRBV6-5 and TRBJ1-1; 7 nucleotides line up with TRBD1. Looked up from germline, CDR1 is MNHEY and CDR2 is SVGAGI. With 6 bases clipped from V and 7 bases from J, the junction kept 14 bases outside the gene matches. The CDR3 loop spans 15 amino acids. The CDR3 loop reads CASRAQQGYVNEAFF. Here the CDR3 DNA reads TGTGCCAGCAGGGCCCAACAGGGGTACGTAAATGAAGCTTTCTTT.

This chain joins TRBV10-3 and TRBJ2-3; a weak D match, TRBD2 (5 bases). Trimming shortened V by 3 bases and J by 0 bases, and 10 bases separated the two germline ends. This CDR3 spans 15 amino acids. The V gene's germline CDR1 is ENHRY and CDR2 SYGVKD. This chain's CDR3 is CAISEGSVSTDTQYF. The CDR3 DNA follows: TGTGCCATCAGTGAAGGTAGCGTTAGCACAGATACGCAGTATTTT.

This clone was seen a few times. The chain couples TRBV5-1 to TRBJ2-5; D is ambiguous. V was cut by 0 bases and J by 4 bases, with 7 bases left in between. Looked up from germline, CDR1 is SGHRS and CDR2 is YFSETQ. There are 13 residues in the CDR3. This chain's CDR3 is CASSLASLETQYF. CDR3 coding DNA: TGCGCCAGCAGCTTGGCGTCCTTAGAGACCCAGTACTTC.

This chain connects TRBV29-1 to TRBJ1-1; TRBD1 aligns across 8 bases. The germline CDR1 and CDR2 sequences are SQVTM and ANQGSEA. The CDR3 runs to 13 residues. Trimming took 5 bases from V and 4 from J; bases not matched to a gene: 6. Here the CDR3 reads CSVQMTGVTEAFF. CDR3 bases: TGCAGCGTTCAAATGACAGGGGTCACTGAAGCTTTCTTT.

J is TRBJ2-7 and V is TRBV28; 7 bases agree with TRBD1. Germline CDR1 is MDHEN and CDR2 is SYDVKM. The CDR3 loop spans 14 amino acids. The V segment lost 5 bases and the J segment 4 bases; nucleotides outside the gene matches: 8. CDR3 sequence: CASSPSTGRYEQYF. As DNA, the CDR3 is TGTGCCAGCAGTCCCTCGACAGGGAGATACGAGCAGTACTTC.

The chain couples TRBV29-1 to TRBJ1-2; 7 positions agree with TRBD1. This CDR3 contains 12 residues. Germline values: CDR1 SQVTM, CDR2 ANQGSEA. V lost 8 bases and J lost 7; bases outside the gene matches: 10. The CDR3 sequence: CSLGTGVAGYTF. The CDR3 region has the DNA TGCAGCTTGGGAACAGGGGTGGCTGGCTACACCTTC.

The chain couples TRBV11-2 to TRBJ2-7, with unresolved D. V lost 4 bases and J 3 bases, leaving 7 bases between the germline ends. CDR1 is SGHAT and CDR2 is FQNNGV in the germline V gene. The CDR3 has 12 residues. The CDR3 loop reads CASSSYHYEQYF. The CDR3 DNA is TGTGCCAGCAGCTCCTATCACTACGAGCAGTACTTC.

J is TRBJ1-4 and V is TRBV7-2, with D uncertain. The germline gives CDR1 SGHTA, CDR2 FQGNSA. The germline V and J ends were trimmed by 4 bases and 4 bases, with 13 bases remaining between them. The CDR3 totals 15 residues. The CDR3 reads CASSSGIGLNEKLFF. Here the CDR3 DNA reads TGTGCCAGCAGCTCGGGCATTGGACTTAATGAAAAACTGTTTTTT.

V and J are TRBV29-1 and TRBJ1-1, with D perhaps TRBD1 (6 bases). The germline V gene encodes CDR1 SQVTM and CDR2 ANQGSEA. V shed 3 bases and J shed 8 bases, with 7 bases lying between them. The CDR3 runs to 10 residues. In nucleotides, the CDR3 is TGCAGCGTTGAGGGGGCCGAAGCTTTCTTT. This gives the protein CSVEGAEAFF. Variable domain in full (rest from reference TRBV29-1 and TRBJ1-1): SAVISQKPSRDICQRGTSLTIQCQVDSQVTMMFWYRQQPGQSLTLIATANQGSEATYESGFVIDKFPISRPNLTFSTLTVSNMSPEDSSIYLCSVEGAEAFFGQGTRLTVV.

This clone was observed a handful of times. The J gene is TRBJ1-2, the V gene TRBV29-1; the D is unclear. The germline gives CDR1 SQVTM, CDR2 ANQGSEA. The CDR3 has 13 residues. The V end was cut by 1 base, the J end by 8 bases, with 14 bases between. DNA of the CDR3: TGCAGCGTTGAAGTCCCACCGGGAATCGGCTACACCTTC. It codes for CSVEVPPGIGYTF.

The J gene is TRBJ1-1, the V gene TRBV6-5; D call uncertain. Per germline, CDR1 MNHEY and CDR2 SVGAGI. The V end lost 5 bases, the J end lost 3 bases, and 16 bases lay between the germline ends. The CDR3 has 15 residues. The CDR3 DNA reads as TGTGCCAGCAGTCCCTTATGGGGAGGGCACACTGAAGCTTTCTTT. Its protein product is CASSPLWGGHTEAFF.

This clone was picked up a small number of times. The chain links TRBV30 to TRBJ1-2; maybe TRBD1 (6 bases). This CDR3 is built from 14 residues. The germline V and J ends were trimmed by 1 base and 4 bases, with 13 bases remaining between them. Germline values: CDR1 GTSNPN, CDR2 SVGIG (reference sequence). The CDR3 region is CAWSDVTGRYGYTF. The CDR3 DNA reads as TGTGCCTGGAGTGATGTTACAGGGCGCTATGGCTACACCTTC.

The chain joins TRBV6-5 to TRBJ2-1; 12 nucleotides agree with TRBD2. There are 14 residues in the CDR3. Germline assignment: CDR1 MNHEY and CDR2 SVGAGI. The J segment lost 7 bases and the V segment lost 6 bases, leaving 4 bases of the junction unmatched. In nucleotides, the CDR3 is TGTGCCAGCAGCCTAGCGGGGGGGCTTAATGAGCAGTTCTTC. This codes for CASSLAGGLNEQFF.

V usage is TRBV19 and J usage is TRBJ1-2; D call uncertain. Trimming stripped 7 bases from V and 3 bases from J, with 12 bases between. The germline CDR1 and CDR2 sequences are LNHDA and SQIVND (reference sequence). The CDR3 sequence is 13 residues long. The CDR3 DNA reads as TGTGCCAGTACCGACAAGGCCGACTATGGCTACACCTTC. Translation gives CASTDKADYGYTF.

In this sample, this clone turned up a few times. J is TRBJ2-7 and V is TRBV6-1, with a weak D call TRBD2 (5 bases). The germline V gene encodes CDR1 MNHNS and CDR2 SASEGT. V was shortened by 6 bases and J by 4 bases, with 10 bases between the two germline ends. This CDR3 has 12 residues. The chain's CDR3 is CASRPSGYEQYF. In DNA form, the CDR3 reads TGTGCCAGCAGACCTTCGGGGTACGAGCAGTACTTC.

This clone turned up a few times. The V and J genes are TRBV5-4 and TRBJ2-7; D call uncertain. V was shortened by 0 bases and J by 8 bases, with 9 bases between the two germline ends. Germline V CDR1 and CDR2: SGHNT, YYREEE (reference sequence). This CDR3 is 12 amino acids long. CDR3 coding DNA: TGTGCCAGCAGCTTGGGGCCATATCAGCAGTACTTC. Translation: CASSLGPYQQYF.

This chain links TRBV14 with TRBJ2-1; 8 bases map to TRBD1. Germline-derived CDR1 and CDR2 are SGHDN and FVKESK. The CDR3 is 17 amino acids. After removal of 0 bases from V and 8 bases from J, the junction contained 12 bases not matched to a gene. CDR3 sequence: CASSQDLGQGFDYEQFF. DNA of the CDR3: TGTGCCAGCAGCCAAGATTTAGGACAGGGATTTGACTATGAGCAGTTCTTC.